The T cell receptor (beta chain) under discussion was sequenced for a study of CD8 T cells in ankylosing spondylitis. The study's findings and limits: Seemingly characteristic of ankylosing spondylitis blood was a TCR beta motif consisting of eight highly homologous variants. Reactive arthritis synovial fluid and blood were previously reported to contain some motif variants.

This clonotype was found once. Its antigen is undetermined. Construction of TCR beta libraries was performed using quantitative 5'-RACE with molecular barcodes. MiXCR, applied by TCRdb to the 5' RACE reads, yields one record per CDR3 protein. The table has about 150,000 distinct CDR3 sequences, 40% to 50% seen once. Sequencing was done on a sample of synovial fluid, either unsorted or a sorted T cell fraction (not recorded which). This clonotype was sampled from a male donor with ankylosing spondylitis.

The CDR3 here is CAISGQGSYEQYF. The CDR3 DNA follows: TGTGCCATCAGTGGACAGGGGTCCTACGAGCAGTACTTC. This rearrangement joins TRBV10-3 to TRBJ2-7; 8 positions agree with TRBD1. The CDR3 spans 13 residues. The J segment lost 1 base and the V segment lost 4 bases, leaving 0 bases of the junction unmatched. Germline V lookup: CDR1 ENHRY, CDR2 SYGVKD.